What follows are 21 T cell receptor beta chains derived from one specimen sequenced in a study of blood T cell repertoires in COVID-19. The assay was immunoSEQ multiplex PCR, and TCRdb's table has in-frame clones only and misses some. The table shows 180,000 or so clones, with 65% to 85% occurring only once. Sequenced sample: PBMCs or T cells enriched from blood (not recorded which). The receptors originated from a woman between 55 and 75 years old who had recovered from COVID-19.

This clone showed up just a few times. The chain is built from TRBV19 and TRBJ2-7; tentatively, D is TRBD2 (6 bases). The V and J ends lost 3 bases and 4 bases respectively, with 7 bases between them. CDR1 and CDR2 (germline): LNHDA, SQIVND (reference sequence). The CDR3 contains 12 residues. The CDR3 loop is CASSIGTYEQYF. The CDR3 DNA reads TGTGCCAGTAGTATCGGGACTTACGAGCAGTACTTC.

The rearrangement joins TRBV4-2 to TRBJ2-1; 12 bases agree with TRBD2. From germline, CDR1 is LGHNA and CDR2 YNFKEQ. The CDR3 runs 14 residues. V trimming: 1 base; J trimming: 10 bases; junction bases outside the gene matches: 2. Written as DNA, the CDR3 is TGTGCCAGCAGCCAAGCTAGCGGGGGGGCGGAGCAGTTCTTC. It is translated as CASSQASGGAEQFF.

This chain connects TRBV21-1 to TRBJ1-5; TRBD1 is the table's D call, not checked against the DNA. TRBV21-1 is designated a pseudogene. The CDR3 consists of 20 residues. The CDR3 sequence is CASSVRRDRPSHCSNQPQHF. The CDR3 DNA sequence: TGTGCCAGCAGCGTACGCCGGGACAGGCCGTCTCATTGTAGCAATCAGCCCCAGCATTTT.

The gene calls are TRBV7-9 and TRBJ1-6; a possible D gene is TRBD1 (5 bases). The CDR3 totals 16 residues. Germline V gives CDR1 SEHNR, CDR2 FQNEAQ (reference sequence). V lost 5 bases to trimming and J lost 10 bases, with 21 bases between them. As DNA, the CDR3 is TGTGCCAGCAGCCTAATGACTGGGGCGAAGGTCTCACCCCTCCACTTT. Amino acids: CASSLMTGAKVSPLHF.

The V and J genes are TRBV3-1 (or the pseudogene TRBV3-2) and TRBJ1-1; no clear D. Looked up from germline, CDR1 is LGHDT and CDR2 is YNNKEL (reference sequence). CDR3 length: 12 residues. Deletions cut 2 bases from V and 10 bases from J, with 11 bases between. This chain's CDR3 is CASSQISEGAFF. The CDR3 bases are TGTGCCAGCAGCCAAATTTCCGAGGGAGCTTTCTTT.

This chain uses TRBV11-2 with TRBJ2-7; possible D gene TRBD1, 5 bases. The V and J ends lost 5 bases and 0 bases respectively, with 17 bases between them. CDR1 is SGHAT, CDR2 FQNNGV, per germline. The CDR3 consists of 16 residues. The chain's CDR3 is CASSVQQVALSYEQYF. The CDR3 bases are TGTGCCAGCAGCGTACAACAGGTGGCCCTCTCCTACGAGCAGTACTTC.

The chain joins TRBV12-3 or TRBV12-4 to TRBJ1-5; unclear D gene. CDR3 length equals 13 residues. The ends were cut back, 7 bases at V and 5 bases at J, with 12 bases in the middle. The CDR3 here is CASTYSRDQPQHF. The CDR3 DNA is TGTGCCAGCACCTACTCACGTGATCAGCCCCAGCATTTT.

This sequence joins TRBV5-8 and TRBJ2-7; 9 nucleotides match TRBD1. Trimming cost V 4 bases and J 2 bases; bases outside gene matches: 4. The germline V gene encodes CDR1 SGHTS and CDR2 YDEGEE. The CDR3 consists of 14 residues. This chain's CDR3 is CASSRTGATYEQYF. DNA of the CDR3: TGTGCCAGCAGCCGGACAGGGGCTACCTACGAGCAGTACTTC.

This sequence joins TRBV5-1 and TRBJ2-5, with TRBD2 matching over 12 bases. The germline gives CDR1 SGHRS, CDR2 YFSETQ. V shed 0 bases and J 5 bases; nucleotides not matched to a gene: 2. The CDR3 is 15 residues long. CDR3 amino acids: CASSLASGRVETQYF. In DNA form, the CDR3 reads TGCGCCAGCAGCTTGGCTAGCGGGAGGGTCGAGACCCAGTACTTC. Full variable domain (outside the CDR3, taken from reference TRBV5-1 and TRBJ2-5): KAGVTQTPRYLIKTRGQQVTLSCSPISGHRSVSWYQQTPGQGLQFLFEYFSETQRNKGNFPGRFSGRQFSNSRSEMNVSTLELGDSALYLCASSLASGRVETQYFGPGTRLLVL.

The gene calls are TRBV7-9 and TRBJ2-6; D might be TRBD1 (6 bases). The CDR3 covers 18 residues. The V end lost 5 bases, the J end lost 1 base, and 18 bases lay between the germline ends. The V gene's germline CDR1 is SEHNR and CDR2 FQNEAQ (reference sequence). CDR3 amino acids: CASSHWDIRRSGANVLTF. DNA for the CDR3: TGTGCCAGCAGCCATTGGGACATTCGCCGGTCTGGGGCCAACGTCCTGACTTTC. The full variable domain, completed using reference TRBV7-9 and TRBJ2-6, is DTGVSQNPRHKITKRGQNVTFRCDPISEHNRLYWYRQTLGQGPEFLTYFQNEAQLEKSRLLSDRFSAERPKGSFSTLEIQRTEQGDSAMYLCASSHWDIRRSGANVLTFGAGSRLTVL.

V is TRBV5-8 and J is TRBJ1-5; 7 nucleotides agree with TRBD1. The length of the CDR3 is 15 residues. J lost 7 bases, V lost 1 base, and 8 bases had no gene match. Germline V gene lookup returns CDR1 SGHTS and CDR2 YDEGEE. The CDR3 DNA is TGTGCCAGCAGCTTGTCAGGGGGGTCGATCCAGCCCCAGCATTTT. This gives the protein CASSLSGGSIQPQHF.

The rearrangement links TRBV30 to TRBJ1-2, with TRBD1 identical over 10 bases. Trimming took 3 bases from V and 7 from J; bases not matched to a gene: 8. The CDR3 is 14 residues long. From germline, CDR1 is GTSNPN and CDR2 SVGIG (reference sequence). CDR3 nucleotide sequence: TGTGCCTGGAGCAGGGACAGGGGACAACCTGGCTACACCTTC. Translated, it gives CAWSRDRGQPGYTF.

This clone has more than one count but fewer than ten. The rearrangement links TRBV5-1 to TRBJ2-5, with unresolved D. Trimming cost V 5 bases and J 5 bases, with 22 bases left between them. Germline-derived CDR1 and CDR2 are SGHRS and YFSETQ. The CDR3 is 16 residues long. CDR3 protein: CASSLWARQAWETQYF. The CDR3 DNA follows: TGCGCCAGCAGTCTGTGGGCCCGGCAGGCCTGGGAGACCCAGTACTTC.

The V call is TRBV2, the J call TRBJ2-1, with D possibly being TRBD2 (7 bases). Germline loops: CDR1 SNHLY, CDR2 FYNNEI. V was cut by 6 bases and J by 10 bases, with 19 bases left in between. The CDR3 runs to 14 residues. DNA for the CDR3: TGTGCCAGCAGCGCAGGGGAGGGCCGAAAAGAGCAGTTCTTC. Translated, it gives CASSAGEGRKEQFF.

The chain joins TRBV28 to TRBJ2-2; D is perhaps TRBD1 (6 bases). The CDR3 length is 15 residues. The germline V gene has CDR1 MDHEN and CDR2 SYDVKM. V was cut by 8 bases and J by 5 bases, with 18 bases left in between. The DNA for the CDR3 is TGTGCCAGCCTAGATGTAGGGACAATAACCGGGGAGCTGTTTTTT. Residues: CASLDVGTITGELFF.

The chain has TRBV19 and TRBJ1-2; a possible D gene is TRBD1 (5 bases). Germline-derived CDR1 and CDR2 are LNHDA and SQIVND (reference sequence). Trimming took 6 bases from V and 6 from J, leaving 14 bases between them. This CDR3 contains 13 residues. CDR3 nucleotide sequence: TGTGCCAGTAGCCCAGGGAGGGTAGATGGCTACACCTTC. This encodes CASSPGRVDGYTF.

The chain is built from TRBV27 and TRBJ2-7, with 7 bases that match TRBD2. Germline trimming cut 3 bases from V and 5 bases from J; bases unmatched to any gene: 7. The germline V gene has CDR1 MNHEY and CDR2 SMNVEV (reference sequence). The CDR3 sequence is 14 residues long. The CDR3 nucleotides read TGTGCCAGCAGTTTCCTAAGGGGAGGGCACGAGCAGTACTTC. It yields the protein CASSFLRGGHEQYF.

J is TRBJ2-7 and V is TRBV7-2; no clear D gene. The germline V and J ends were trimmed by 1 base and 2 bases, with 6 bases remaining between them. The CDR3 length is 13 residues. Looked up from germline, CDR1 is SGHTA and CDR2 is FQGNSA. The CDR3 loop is CASSLGRAYEQYF. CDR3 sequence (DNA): TGTGCCAGCAGCTTAGGCCGGGCCTACGAGCAGTACTTC.

CDR3 nucleotide sequence: TGTGCCAGTTCTCGGGACAGGGCGACCGGGGAGCTGTTTTTT. Translated, it gives CASSRDRATGELFF. The chain carries TRBV19 and TRBJ2-2; 9 nucleotides match TRBD1. Trimming cost V 8 bases and J 5 bases; bases outside gene matches: 6. The CDR3 covers 14 residues. Per the germline V gene, CDR1 is LNHDA and CDR2 is SQIVND (reference sequence).

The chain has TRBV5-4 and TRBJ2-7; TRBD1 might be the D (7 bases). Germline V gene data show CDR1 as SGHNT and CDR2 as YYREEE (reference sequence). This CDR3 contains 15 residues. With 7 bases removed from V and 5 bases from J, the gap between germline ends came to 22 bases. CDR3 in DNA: TGTGCCAGCCACCGGAGGGACAGCGCCGATAACGAGCAGTACTTC. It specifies CASHRRDSADNEQYF.

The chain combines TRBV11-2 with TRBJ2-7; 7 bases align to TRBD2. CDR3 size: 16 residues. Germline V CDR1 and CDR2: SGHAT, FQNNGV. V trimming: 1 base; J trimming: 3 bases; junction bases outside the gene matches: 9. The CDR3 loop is CASSLGSAGTIYEQYF. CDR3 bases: TGTGCCAGCAGCTTAGGTTCAGCGGGGACTATCTACGAGCAGTACTTC.